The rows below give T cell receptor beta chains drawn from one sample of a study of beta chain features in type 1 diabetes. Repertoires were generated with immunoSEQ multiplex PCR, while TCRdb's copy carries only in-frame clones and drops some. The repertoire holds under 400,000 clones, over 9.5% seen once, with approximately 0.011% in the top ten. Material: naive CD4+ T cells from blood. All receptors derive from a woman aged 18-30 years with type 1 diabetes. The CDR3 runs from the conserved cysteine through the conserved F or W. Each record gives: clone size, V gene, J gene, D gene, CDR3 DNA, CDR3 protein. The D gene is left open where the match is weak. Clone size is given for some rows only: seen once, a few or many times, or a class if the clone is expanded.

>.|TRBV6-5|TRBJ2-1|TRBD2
TGTGCCAGCAGCACTAGCGGGAGGAATGTGGAGCAGTTCTTC
CASSTSGRNVEQFF
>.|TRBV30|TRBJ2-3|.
TGTGCCTGGAGTTACAGTTCCGAAACTACGCAGTATTTT
CAWSYSSETTQYF
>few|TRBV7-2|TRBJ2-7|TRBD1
TGTGCCAGCAGCCAAACAGGGGCTTTGTCCTACGAGCAGTACTTC
CASSQTGALSYEQYF
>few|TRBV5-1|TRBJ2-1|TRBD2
TGCGCCAGCAGTCGGCGGGAGGGGTCCTACAATGAGCAGTTCTTC
CASSRREGSYNEQFF
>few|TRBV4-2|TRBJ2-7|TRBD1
TGTGCCAGCAGAGCCGGGACAGGATTTTCCTACGAGCAGTACTTC
CASRAGTGFSYEQYF
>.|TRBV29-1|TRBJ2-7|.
TGCAGCGTTGTAGGGGGTAAGGGAGCAGCCGAGCAGTACTTC
CSVVGGKGAAEQYF
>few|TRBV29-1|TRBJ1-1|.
TGCAGCGTTAACGGGCAGGGTTGGGCCGCAACTGAAGCTTTCTTT
CSVNGQGWAATEAFF
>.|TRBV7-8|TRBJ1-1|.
TGTGCCAGCAGCTTAGTCGCGGGCTTGAACACTGAAGCTTTCTTT
CASSLVAGLNTEAFF
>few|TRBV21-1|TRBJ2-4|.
TGTGCCAACTTACCACAGGGAGTCAAAAACATTCAGTACTTC
CANLPQGVKNIQYF
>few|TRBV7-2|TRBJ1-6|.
TGTGCCAGCAGCTTAACCACAGGGAATTCACCCCTCCACTTT
CASSLTTGNSPLHF
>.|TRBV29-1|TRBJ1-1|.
TGCAGCGGTAGACCCGGGACTTCGAACACTGAAGCTTTCTTT
CSGRPGTSNTEAFF
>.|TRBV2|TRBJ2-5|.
TGTGCCAGCGGACAGGAGACCCAGTACTTC
CASGQETQYF
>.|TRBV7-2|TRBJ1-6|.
TGTGCCAGCACCCCCGGGGGTGCAGCCCTTTGGACCAATTCACCCCTCCACTTT
CASTPGGAALWTNSPLHF
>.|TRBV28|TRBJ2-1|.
TGTGCCAGCAGTCGACCCCTGTGGGGCCCGGATGAGCAGTTCTTC
CASSRPLWGPDEQFF
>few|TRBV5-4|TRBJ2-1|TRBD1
TGTGCCAGCAGACGCGGACAGGGTGAATGGAATGAGCAGTTCTTC
CASRRGQGEWNEQFF
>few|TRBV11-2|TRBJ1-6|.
TGTGCCAGCAGCTTAGTCGATTCACCCCTCCACTTT
CASSLVDSPLHF
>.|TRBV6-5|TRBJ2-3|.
TGTGCCAGCAGTTACTCGACCCGAACTACCGATACGCAGTATTTT
CASSYSTRTTDTQYF
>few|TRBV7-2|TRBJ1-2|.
TGTGCCAGCAGCTTAGCTAGCGTGGGGGGAGGCTATGGCTACACCTTC
CASSLASVGGGYGYTF
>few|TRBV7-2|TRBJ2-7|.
TGTGCCAGCAGCCCCCTTCAGACAGGATCCCTCTACGAGCAGTACTTC
CASSPLQTGSLYEQYF
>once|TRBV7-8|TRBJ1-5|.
TGTGCCAGCAGCCCACGGAGGGTAAGCAATCAGCCCCAGCATTTT
CASSPRRVSNQPQHF
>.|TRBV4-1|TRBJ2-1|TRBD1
TGCGCCAGCAGCCAAGGGGACAGGGACAATGAGCAGTTCTTC
CASSQGDRDNEQFF
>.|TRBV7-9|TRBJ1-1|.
TGTGCCAGCAGCCACGCCTCTTGGACCCGGGGAACTGAAGCTTTCTTT
CASSHASWTRGTEAFF
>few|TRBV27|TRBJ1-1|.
TGTGCCAGCTGGAGGGAGGGATGGGGAACTGAAGCTTTCTTT
CASWREGWGTEAFF
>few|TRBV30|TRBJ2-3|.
TGTGCCTGGAGTCGCGCAGATACGCAGTATTTT
CAWSRADTQYF
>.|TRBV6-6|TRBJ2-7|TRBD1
TGTGCCAGCAGTGCACAGGGGATACCGGACGAGCAGTACTTC
CASSAQGIPDEQYF
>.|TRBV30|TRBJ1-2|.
TGTGCCTGGAGTCTTTTCGGACAGACGAAAGGCTACACCTTC
CAWSLFGQTKGYTF
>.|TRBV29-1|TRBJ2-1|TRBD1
TGCAGCGTCATCCCGGGACAGGGGCTGGGGGCTTCCGGCGGCTCCTACAATGAGCAGTTCTTC
CSVIPGQGLGASGGSYNEQFF
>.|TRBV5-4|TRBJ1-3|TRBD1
TGTGCCAGCAGCTTTGACAGGGGGCCTGGAAACACCATATATTTT
CASSFDRGPGNTIYF
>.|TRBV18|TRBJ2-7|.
TGTGCCAGCTCACCTTCGGAGGGAGCCTACGAGCAGTACTTC
CASSPSEGAYEQYF